This T cell receptor (beta chain) was sequenced for a study of T-cell reconstitution after alpha-beta-depleted transplantation in children. The CDR3 runs 14 residues. With 5 bases removed from V and 1 base from J, the gap between germline ends came to 9 bases. Germline V gives CDR1 SEHNR, CDR2 FQNEAQ (reference sequence). Points from the study as a whole: It was reported that alpha-beta T cells came from several hundred expanded graft clones (about two months after transplant). Surviving recipient T cells and intrathymic progenitors accounted for some patients' high TCRbeta diversity at day 60. T-cell numbers and diversity, one year after transplant, stemmed largely from T cells that were newly produced.

Preparation of the TCRbeta library used unique molecular identifiers. TCRdb itself ran the PCR reads through MiXCR, one entry per CDR3 protein. The table includes around 100,000 distinct CDR3 sequences, about 8% detected once. This clonotype appeared many times. The antigen remains undetermined. V and J are TRBV7-9 and TRBJ1-3, with a weak D call TRBD1 (5 bases). The material was PBMCs, obtained before TCRalphabeta/CD19-depleted stem cell transplant. This receptor was identified in a boy aged 2 to 9 with acute lymphoblastic leukemia, due to receive a stem cell transplant. In DNA form, the CDR3 reads TGTGCCAGCAGCGTAGGGGAGTCTGGAAACACCATATATTTT. Residues: CASSVGESGNTIYF.